This T cell receptor (beta chain) came from a study of technical replicates of blood from several donors. This clone was detected only once. TCRdb's copy holds only in-frame clones and misses some; the assay was immunoSEQ multiplex PCR. The sample includes about 74,000 clones, about 94% seen only once; the top ten take 0.36%. The CDR3 length is 15 residues. The germline V gene encodes CDR1 MDHEN and CDR2 SYDVKM. The V gene end was trimmed by 5 bases and the J gene end by 4 bases; junction bases not matched to a gene: 5. The source of this sequence is a human donor in good health. The gene calls are TRBV28 and TRBJ2-3, with 11 bases identical to TRBD2. Sequenced sample: T cells isolated from PBMCs. CDR3 residues: CASSQLAGGPDTQYF. DNA of the CDR3: TGTGCCAGCAGTCAATTAGCGGGAGGGCCAGATACGCAGTATTTT.